Listed here is a single T cell receptor beta chain. The data stem from a study of blood T cells in healthy people across ages. For the second PCR, which ran for about 6 to 11 cycles, a sample-barcoded 5' primer and a J-beta primer mix were used. TCRdb called the 5' RACE reads again in MiXCR, with one record for every CDR3 protein. Among fewer than 2,000,000 distinct CDR3 sequences listed, roughly two fifths were seen once. The source is a human donor in good health. The sequenced material came from blood.

CDR3 amino acids: CASSQTGGNTGELFF. The DNA of the CDR3 is TGTGCCAGCAGTCAGACAGGGGGCAACACCGGGGAGCTGTTTTTT. The rearrangement links TRBV6-2 or TRBV6-3 to TRBJ2-2; TRBD1 agrees at 10 bases. Germline V lookup: CDR1 MNHEY, CDR2 SVGEGT. This CDR3 spans 15 amino acids. The V gene end was trimmed by 5 bases and the J gene end by 2 bases; junction bases not matched to a gene: 2.